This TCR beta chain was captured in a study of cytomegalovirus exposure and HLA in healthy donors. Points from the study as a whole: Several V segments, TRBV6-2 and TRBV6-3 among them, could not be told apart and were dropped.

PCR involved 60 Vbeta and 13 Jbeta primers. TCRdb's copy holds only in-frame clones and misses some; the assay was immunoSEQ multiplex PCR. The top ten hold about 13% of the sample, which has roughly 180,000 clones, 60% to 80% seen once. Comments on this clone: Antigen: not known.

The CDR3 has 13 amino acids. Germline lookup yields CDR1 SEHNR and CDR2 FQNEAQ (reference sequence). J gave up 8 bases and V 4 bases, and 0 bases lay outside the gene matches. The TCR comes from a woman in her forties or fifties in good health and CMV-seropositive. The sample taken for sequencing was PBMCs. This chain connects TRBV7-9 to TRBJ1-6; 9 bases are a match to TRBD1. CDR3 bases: TGTGCCAGCAGCTGGGACAGGGATTCACCCCTCCACTTT. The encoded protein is CASSWDRDSPLHF. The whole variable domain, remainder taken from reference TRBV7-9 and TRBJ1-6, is DTGVSQNPRHKITKRGQNVTFRCDPISEHNRLYWYRQTLGQGPEFLTYFQNEAQLEKSRLLSDRFSAERPKGSFSTLEIQRTEQGDSAMYLCASSWDRDSPLHFGNGTRLTVT.